These T cell receptor beta chains were read from a single sample in a study of T cells after yellow fever vaccination. TCRdb itself ran the 5' RACE reads through MiXCR, one entry per CDR3 protein. The data contain approximately 70,000 distinct CDR3 sequences, approximately 7% of them singletons. Sequenced here: CD8+ T cells sorted from PBMCs, sampled more than 35 days after the first yellow fever vaccination. Every receptor here comes from a man aged 18 to 30 who received the YFV17D yellow fever vaccine. Each CDR3 is given with its conserved first and last residue. The D gene is left open where the match is weak. Rows give clone size only sometimes, using once, few, many, or a class for an expanded clone.

V gene,clone size,D gene,CDR3 protein
TRBV4-3,medium-sized,TRBD2,CASSQERGGQETQYF
TRBV9,.,TRBD2,CASSETSGVRQDTQYF
TRBV5-1,few,.,CASSFPGKDTQYF
TRBV9,many,TRBD1,CASSPRDRLFYEQYF
TRBV7-2,few,TRBD1,CASSSWTGWGDIQYF
TRBV29-1,few,.,CSVERGTGELFF
TRBV7-6,many,.,CASSLEAGLGTEAFF
TRBV7-8,.,TRBD2,CASRSSGTSGGASYNEQFF
TRBV9,many,.,CASSADGVTGELFF
TRBV6-1,many,TRBD2,CASRRTSGAYNEQFF
TRBV6-5,many,.,CASSYSETQYF
TRBV7-9,many,.,CASSFPGRDNTDTQYF
TRBV7-9,few,TRBD1,CASSLQQGTGELFF
TRBV5-1,.,TRBD2,CASSPPSGGLNTGELFF
TRBV6-5,many,TRBD1,CASSSGGGITIYF
TRBV29-1,many,.,CSWIQETQYF
TRBV10-3,many,.,CAISTTGNTEAFF
TRBV27,.,.,CASSLNGGAGWDEAFF
TRBV29-1,many,.,CSVPLGGGANEQFF
TRBV12-3/TRBV12-4,many,TRBD2,CASSLFARGDNEQFF
TRBV5-5,.,.,CASSSDIGGEQFF
TRBV11-2,many,.,CASSLDPLSGTLDQPQHF
TRBV12-3/TRBV12-4,many,.,CASSPRTVLETQYF
TRBV6-5,.,.,CASSYSPEGGSVHEQYF
TRBV5-4,.,TRBD1,CASSLGGQGAYNEQFF
TRBV6-7,many,.,CASTPLASGNEQFF
TRBV15,many,TRBD1,CATSRDGSRGNEQFF
TRBV30,.,.,CAWGEWSTEAFF